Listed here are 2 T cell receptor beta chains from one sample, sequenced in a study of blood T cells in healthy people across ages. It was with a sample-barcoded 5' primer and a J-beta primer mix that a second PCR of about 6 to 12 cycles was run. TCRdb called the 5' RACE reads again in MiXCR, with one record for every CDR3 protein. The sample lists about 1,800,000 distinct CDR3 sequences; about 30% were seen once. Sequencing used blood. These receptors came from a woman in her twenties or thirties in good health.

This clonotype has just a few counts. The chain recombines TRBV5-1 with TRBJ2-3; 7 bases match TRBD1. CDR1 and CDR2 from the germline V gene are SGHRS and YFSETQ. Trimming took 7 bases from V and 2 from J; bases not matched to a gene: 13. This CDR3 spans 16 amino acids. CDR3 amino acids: CASRNQLGQLTDTQYF. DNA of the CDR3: TGCGCCAGCCGTAACCAGCTGGGACAGCTCACAGATACGCAGTATTTT.

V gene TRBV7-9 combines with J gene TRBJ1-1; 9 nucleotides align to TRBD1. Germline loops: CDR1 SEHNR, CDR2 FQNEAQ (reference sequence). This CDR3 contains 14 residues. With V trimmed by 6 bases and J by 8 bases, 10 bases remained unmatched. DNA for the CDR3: TGTGCCAGCAGTCCTACAGGGGGCGGGGGAGAAGCTTTCTTT. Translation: CASSPTGGGGEAFF.